This record concerns one T cell receptor (beta chain) sequence. The sample belongs to a study of blood T cell repertoires in COVID-19. Study overall: COVID-19 samples collected from the United States, Italy and Spain covered acute and convalescent phases.

Trimming removed 6 bases from V and 6 bases from J; junction bases left unmatched: 4. The CDR3 is 12 residues long. Germline V gene data show CDR1 as MDHEN and CDR2 as SYDVKM. Repertoires were generated with immunoSEQ multiplex PCR, while TCRdb's copy carries only in-frame clones and drops some. The sample includes about 100,000 clones, around four fifths of them seen just once. The clonotype originates from a man aged 50 to 60 with active or convalescent COVID-19. The sequenced sample consisted of peripheral blood. V usage is TRBV28 and J usage is TRBJ1-2; 7 bases are a match to TRBD1. The CDR3 here is CASRGQFNGYTF. The DNA for the CDR3 is TGTGCCAGCAGGGGACAGTTTAATGGCTACACCTTC.